This is a list of T cell receptor beta chains from one sample in a study of cytomegalovirus exposure and HLA in healthy donors. The table came from immunoSEQ multiplex PCR; TCRdb's copy has only in-frame clones and leaves some out. Of under 200,000 clones listed, around four fifths are singletons. Sequencing was done on a sample of PBMCs. The receptors come from a man aged 25 to 45 in good health and CMV-seronegative. Each CDR3 is given with its conserved first and last residue. The order of the fields is V gene, J gene, clone size, D gene, CDR3 protein, CDR3 DNA. D genes are given only for firm matches. Size values are once, few and many counts, or a class for expanded clones, and some rows have none.

V gene: TRBV4-3; J gene: TRBJ1-5; clone size: -; D gene: -; CDR3 protein: CASSQDRGAGQPQHF; CDR3 DNA: TGCGCCAGCAGCCAAGATCGGGGGGCGGGACAGCCCCAGCATTTT
V gene: TRBV11-1; J gene: TRBJ2-5; clone size: -; D gene: -; CDR3 protein: CASSFRGETQYF; CDR3 DNA: TGTGCCAGCAGCTTCAGAGGGGAGACCCAGTACTTC
V gene: TRBV6-1; J gene: TRBJ1-5; clone size: -; D gene: TRBD1; CDR3 protein: CASSAGQGHSNQPQHF; CDR3 DNA: TGTGCCAGCAGTGCAGGACAGGGGCATAGCAATCAGCCCCAGCATTTT
V gene: TRBV14; J gene: TRBJ2-1; clone size: -; D gene: -; CDR3 protein: CASSLTLSFHNEQFF; CDR3 DNA: TGTGCCAGCAGCCTAACACTATCATTCCACAATGAGCAGTTCTTC
V gene: TRBV5-1; J gene: TRBJ1-6; clone size: -; D gene: TRBD1; CDR3 protein: CASSLGQGSFSPLHF; CDR3 DNA: TGCGCCAGCAGCCTAGGACAGGGGAGCTTTTCACCCCTCCACTTT
V gene: TRBV30; J gene: TRBJ1-3; clone size: -; D gene: TRBD1; CDR3 protein: CAWSPDRGSGNTIYF; CDR3 DNA: TGTGCCTGGAGTCCGGACAGGGGCTCTGGAAACACCATATATTTT
V gene: TRBV5-4; J gene: TRBJ2-7; clone size: once; D gene: TRBD2; CDR3 protein: CASSPARGGSIYEQYF; CDR3 DNA: TGTGCCAGCAGCCCCGCCCGCGGGGGGTCGATTTACGAGCAGTACTTC
V gene: TRBV11-3; J gene: TRBJ1-6; clone size: -; D gene: -; CDR3 protein: CASSLGGASPLHF; CDR3 DNA: TGTGCCAGCAGCTTAGGGGGCGCCTCACCCCTCCACTTT
V gene: TRBV7-9; J gene: TRBJ2-5; clone size: -; D gene: -; CDR3 protein: CASSFAGQETQYF; CDR3 DNA: TGTGCCAGCAGCTTTGCAGGGCAAGAGACCCAGTACTTC
V gene: TRBV5-1; J gene: TRBJ2-2; clone size: -; D gene: -; CDR3 protein: CTSSLSAGSTGELFF; CDR3 DNA: TGCACCAGCTCCTTGTCGGCAGGGTCAACCGGGGAGCTGTTTTTT
V gene: TRBV18; J gene: TRBJ2-5; clone size: -; D gene: TRBD1; CDR3 protein: CASSTGERETQYF; CDR3 DNA: TGTGCCAGCTCCACAGGGGAGCGAGAGACCCAGTACTTC
V gene: TRBV28; J gene: TRBJ2-5; clone size: few; D gene: TRBD2; CDR3 protein: CASSFRAILAGGGETQYF; CDR3 DNA: TGTGCCAGCAGTTTTAGGGCTATACTAGCGGGGGGCGGGGAGACCCAGTACTTC
V gene: TRBV30; J gene: TRBJ2-3; clone size: -; D gene: TRBD1; CDR3 protein: CAWSVGTGVGDTQYF; CDR3 DNA: TGTGCCTGGAGTGTTGGGACAGGGGTTGGAGATACGCAGTATTTT
V gene: TRBV6-5; J gene: TRBJ2-1; clone size: -; D gene: -; CDR3 protein: CASSSESNEQFF; CDR3 DNA: TGTGCCAGCAGCTCCGAGAGCAATGAGCAGTTCTTC